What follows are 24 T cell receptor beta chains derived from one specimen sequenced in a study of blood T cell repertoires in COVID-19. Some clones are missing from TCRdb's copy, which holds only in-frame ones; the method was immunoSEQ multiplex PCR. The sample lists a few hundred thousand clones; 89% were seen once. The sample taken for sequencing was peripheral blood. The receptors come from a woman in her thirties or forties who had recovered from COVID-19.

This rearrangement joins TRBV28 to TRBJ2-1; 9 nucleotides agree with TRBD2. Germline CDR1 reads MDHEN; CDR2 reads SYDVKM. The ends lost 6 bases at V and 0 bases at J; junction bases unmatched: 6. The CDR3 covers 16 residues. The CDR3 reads CASSKLAGSSYNEQFF. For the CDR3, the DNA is TGTGCCAGCAGCAAACTAGCGGGCAGCTCCTACAATGAGCAGTTCTTC.

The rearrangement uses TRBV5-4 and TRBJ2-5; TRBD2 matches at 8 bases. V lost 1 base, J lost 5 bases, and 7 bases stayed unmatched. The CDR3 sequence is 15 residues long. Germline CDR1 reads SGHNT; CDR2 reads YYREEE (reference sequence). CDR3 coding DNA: TGTGCCAGCAGCTTGAAACTAGCGGAGGGGGAGACCCAGTACTTC. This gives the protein CASSLKLAEGETQYF. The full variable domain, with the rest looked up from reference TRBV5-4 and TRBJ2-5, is ETGVTQSPTHLIKTRGQQVTLRCSSQSGHNTVSWYQQALGQGPQFIFQYYREEENGRGNFPPRFSGLQFPNYSSELNVNALELDDSALYLCASSLKLAEGETQYFGPGTRLLVL.

The DNA for the CDR3 is TGCGCCAGCAGCTACGGGCCCAACGGGGGTGAGCAGTTCTTC. Protein: CASSYGPNGGEQFF. The rearrangement links TRBV4-1 to TRBJ2-1; D perhaps matches TRBD2 (6 bases). V was trimmed by 5 bases and J by 9 bases, leaving 17 bases between them. The germline gives CDR1 MGHRA, CDR2 YSYEKL. There are 14 residues in the CDR3.

The CDR3 here is CASSQEQSTDTQYF. CDR3 sequence (DNA): TGTGCCAGCAGCCAGGAACAGAGCACAGATACGCAGTATTTT. The rearrangement joins TRBV3-1 (or the pseudogene TRBV3-2) to TRBJ2-3; D remains unclear. Trimming took off 3 bases at V and 0 bases at J, with 7 bases between the two ends. Per the germline V gene, CDR1 is LGHDT and CDR2 is YNNKEL (reference sequence). This CDR3 comprises 14 residues.

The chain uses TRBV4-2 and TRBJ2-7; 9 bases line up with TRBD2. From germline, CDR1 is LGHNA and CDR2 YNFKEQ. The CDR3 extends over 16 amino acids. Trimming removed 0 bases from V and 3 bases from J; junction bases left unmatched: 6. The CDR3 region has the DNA TGTGCCAGCAGCCAAGATGATAGCGGGAGTCGCTACGAGCAGTACTTC. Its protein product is CASSQDDSGSRYEQYF.

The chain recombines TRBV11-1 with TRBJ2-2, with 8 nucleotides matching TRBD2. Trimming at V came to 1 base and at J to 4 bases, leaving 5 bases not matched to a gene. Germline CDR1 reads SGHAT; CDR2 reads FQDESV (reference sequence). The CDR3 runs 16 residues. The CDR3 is CASSLGLTSGTGELFF. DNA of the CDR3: TGTGCCAGCAGCTTAGGATTAACTAGCGGCACCGGGGAGCTGTTTTTT.

The DNA for the CDR3 is TGTGCCAGTACTAGCGGGACGGGTGAGACCCAGTACTTC. It encodes CASTSGTGETQYF. V usage is TRBV19 and J usage is TRBJ2-5; 9 bases agree with TRBD2. The CDR3 has 13 residues. Germline values: CDR1 LNHDA, CDR2 SQIVND (reference sequence). The ends lost 7 bases at V and 5 bases at J; junction bases unmatched: 5. The complete variable domain, with remaining parts taken from reference TRBV19 and TRBJ2-5, reads DGGITQSPKYLFRKEGQNVTLSCEQNLNHDAMYWYRQDPGQGLRLIYYSQIVNDFQKGDIAEGYSVSREKKESFPLTVTSAQKNPTAFYLCASTSGTGETQYFGPGTRLLVL.

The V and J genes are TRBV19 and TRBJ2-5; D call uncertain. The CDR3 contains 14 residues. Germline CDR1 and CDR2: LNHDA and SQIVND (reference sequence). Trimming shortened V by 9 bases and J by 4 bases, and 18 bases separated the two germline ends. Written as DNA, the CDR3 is TGTGCCAGCCAAAAAGGTGGGCCATCAGAGACCCAGTACTTC. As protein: CASQKGGPSETQYF.

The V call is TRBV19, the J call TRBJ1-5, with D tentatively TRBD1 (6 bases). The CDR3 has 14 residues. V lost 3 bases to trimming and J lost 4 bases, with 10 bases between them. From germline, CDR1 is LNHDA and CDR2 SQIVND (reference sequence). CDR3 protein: CASSIGQGNQPQHF. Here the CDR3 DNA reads TGTGCCAGTAGTATTGGGCAGGGGAATCAGCCCCAGCATTTT.

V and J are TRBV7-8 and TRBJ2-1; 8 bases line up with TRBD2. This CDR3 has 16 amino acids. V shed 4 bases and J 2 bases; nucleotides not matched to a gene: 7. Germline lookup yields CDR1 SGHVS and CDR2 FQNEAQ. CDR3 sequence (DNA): TGTGCCAGCAGCTATTTTAGCGGGATTACCTACAATGAGCAGTTCTTC. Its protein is CASSYFSGITYNEQFF.

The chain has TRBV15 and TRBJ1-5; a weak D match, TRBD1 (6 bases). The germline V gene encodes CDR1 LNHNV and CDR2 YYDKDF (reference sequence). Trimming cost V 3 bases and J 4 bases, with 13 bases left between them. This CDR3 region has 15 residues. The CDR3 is CATSRQTGGNQPQHF. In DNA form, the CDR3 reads TGTGCCACCAGCAGGCAGACAGGTGGGAATCAGCCCCAGCATTTT.

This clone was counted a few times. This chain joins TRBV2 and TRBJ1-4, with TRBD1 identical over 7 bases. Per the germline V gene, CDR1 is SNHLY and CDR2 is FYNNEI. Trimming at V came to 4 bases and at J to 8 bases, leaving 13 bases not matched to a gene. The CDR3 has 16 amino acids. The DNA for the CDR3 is TGTGCCAGCAGTGGAAGACAGGGCCCTAGTCGGGAAAAACTGTTTTTT. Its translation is CASSGRQGPSREKLFF.

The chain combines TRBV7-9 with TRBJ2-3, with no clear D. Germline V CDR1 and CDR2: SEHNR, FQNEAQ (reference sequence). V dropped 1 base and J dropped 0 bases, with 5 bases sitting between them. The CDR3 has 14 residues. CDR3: CASSLGISTDTQYF. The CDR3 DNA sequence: TGTGCCAGCAGCTTAGGTATTAGCACAGATACGCAGTATTTT.

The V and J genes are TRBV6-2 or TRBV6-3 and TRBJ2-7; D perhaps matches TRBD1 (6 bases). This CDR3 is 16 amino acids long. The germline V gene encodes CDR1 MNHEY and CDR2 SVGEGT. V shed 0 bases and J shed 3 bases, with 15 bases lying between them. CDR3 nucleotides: TGTGCCAGCAGTTACTCGGACAGACCCAAGGGCTACGAGCAGTACTTC. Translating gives CASSYSDRPKGYEQYF.

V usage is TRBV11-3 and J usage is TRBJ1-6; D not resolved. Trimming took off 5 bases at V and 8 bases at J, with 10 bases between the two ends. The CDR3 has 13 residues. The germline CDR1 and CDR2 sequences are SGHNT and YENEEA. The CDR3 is CASSPNRDSPLHF. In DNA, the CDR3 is TGTGCCAGCAGCCCTAATCGGGATTCACCCCTCCACTTT.

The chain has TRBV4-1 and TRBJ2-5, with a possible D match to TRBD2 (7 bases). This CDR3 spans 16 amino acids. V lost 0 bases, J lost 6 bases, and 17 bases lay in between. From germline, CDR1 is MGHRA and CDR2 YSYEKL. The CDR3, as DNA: TGCGCCAGCAGCCAAGATTGGGGGGGGCCCGCGAAGACCCAGTACTTC. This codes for CASSQDWGGPAKTQYF.

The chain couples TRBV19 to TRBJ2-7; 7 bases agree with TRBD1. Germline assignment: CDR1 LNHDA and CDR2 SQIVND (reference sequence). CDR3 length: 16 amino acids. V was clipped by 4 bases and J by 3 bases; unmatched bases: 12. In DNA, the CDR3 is TGTGCCAGTAGTACGCGTAGGACAGGTCCTCGCTACGAGCAGTACTTC. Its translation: CASSTRRTGPRYEQYF.

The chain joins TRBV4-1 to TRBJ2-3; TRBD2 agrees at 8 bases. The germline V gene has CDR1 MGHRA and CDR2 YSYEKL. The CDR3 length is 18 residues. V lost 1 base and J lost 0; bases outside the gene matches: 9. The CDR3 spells CASSQVNGRVGSTDTQYF. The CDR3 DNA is TGCGCCAGCAGCCAAGTAAACGGGAGGGTCGGTAGCACAGATACGCAGTATTTT.

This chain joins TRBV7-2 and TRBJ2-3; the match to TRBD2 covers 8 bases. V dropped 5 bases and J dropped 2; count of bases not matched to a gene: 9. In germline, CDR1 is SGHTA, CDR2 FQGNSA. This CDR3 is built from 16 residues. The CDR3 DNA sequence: TGTGCCAGCAGCACCTTTAGCGGGACTACCACAGATACGCAGTATTTT. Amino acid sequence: CASSTFSGTTTDTQYF.

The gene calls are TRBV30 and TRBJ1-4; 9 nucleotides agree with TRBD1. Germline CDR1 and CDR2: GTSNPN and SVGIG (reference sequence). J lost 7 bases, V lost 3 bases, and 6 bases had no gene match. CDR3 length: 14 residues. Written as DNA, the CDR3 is TGTGCCTGGAGGGTTACAGGGGGCGTTGAAAAACTGTTTTTT. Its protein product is CAWRVTGGVEKLFF.

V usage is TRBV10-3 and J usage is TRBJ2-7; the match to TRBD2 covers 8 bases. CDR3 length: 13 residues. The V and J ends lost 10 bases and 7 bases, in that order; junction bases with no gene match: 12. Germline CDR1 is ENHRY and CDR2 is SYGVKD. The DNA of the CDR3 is TGTGCCACCCGAACGGGAGGGCCGGGGGAGCAGTACTTC. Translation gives CATRTGGPGEQYF.

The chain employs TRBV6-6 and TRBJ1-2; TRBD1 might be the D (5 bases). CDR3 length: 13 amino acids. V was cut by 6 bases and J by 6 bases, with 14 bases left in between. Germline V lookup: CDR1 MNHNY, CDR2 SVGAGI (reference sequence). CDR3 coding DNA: TGTGCCAGCAGGGGACTGAGGGTTGATGGCTACACCTTC. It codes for CASRGLRVDGYTF.

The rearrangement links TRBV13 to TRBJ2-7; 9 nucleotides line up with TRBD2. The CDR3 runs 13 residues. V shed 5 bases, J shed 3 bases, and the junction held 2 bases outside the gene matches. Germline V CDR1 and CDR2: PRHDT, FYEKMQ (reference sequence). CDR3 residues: CASSVTSGYEQYF. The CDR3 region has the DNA TGTGCCAGCAGCGTGACTAGCGGCTACGAGCAGTACTTC. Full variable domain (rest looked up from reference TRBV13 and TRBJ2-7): AAGVIQSPRHLIKEKRETATLKCYPIPRHDTVYWYQQGPGQDPQFLISFYEKMQSDKGSIPDRFSAQQFSDYHSELNMSSLELGDSALYFCASSVTSGYEQYFGPGTRLTVT.

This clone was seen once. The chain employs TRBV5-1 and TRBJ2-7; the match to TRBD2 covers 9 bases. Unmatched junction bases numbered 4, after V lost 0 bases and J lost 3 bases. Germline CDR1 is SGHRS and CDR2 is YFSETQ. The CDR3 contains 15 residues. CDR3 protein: CASSLVGTSLYEQYF. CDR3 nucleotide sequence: TGCGCCAGCAGCTTGGTCGGGACTAGCCTCTACGAGCAGTACTTC.